Shown below are 25 T cell receptor beta chains from a single sample sequenced in a study of control samples from healthy donors and cancer patients. Libraries were prepared by immunoSEQ multiplex PCR; TCRdb keeps only in-frame clonotypes and omits some of them. Found here are around 100,000 clones, about 88% of them singletons; the top ten hold approximately 15%. Sequencing input: blood. These receptor sequences come from a woman aged 70 to 79 in good health.

This clone occurred a few times. The sample carries other DNA sequences with the same CDR3. The rearrangement joins TRBV27 to TRBJ1-2; 8 nucleotides match TRBD1. The CDR3 loop spans 12 amino acids. Germline assignment: CDR1 MNHEY and CDR2 SMNVEV (reference sequence). The ends lost 6 bases at V and 8 bases at J; junction bases unmatched: 5. CDR3 in amino acids: CASSSGGKGYTF. The CDR3 DNA reads TGTGCCAGCAGCTCAGGGGGCAAGGGCTACACCTTC.

The genes are TRBV6-6 and TRBJ2-3; TRBD2 matches at 11 bases. Unmatched junction bases numbered 3, after V lost 6 bases and J lost 1 base. Germline CDR1 MNHNY, CDR2 SVGAGI (reference sequence). This CDR3 comprises 15 residues. The CDR3 DNA is TGTGCCAGCAGACTAGCGGGAGCTCGCACAGATACGCAGTATTTT. Protein product: CASRLAGARTDTQYF.

The chain employs TRBV25-1 and TRBJ2-2; 8 bases are shared with TRBD1. Germline loops: CDR1 MGHDK, CDR2 SYGVNS. Trimming removed 1 base from V and 6 bases from J; junction bases left unmatched: 1. The CDR3 covers 14 residues. The chain's CDR3 is CASSESGGPGELFF. The DNA for the CDR3 is TGTGCCAGCAGTGAATCAGGGGGCCCCGGGGAGCTGTTTTTT.

The J gene is TRBJ1-2, the V gene TRBV6-6; D not resolved. The CDR3 is made up of 14 amino acids. Between the trimmed V and J ends, which lost 2 bases and 7 bases, there was a span of 14 bases. The germline gives CDR1 MNHNY, CDR2 SVGAGI (reference sequence). CDR3 region: CASSYLQAGIGYTF. DNA of the CDR3: TGTGCCAGCAGTTACCTTCAGGCCGGAATTGGCTACACCTTC.

This clone was counted only a few times. The chain joins TRBV27 to TRBJ2-3; the D gene is possibly TRBD1 (6 bases). Trimming pared 6 bases from V and 6 bases from J, leaving 10 bases between. From germline, CDR1 is MNHEY and CDR2 SMNVEV (reference sequence). The CDR3 loop spans 12 amino acids. The CDR3 region has the DNA TGTGCCAGCAGCCTCCAGGGGGATACGCAGTATTTT. Protein sequence: CASSLQGDTQYF.

The chain links TRBV7-9 to TRBJ1-6; D call uncertain. Trimming stripped 1 base from V and 8 bases from J, with 12 bases between. CDR1 and CDR2 (germline): SEHNR, FQNEAQ (reference sequence). There are 15 residues in the CDR3. DNA of the CDR3: TGTGCCAGCAGCTTAGGAGGCGGGAGGGATTCACCCCTCCACTTT. Translating gives CASSLGGGRDSPLHF.

V gene TRBV9 combines with J gene TRBJ1-1; TRBD1 agrees at 8 bases. V lost 0 bases to trimming and J lost 5 bases; unmatched junction nucleotides: 0. This CDR3 region has 13 residues. From germline, CDR1 is SGDLS and CDR2 YYNGEE. DNA for the CDR3: TGTGCCAGCAGCGTAGGACAGGGGACTGAAGCTTTCTTT. Protein sequence: CASSVGQGTEAFF.

In this sample, this clone turned up a few times. The chain employs TRBV6-2 or TRBV6-3 and TRBJ2-5, with TRBD2 matching over 9 bases. CDR1 and CDR2 (germline): MNHEY, SVGEGT. V was clipped by 6 bases and J by 5 bases; unmatched bases: 7. The CDR3 runs 14 residues. The CDR3 spells CASSRTSVRETQYF. The CDR3 region has the DNA TGTGCCAGCAGCCGGACTAGCGTACGGGAGACCCAGTACTTC.

V and J are TRBV7-9 and TRBJ1-2, with D tentatively TRBD1 (5 bases). The V end was cut by 2 bases, the J end by 7 bases, with 11 bases between. The CDR3 contains 13 residues. The germline V gene encodes CDR1 SEHNR and CDR2 FQNEAQ (reference sequence). CDR3 sequence: CASSLQGWGGYTF. Here the CDR3 DNA reads TGTGCCAGCAGCTTACAGGGTTGGGGTGGCTACACCTTC.

This clone occurred once. The gene calls are TRBV5-1 and TRBJ2-3, with 9 positions matching TRBD1. Germline CDR1 reads SGHRS; CDR2 reads YFSETQ. The V segment lost 3 bases and the J segment 5 bases; nucleotides outside the gene matches: 1. This CDR3 has 13 amino acids. CDR3 sequence (DNA): TGCGCCAGCAGCTGGACAGGGGAAGATACGCAGTATTTT. It is translated as CASSWTGEDTQYF.

The V call is TRBV5-6, the J call TRBJ1-2, with 10 bases fitting TRBD1. Per germline, CDR1 SGHDT and CDR2 YYEEEE. CDR3 size: 15 residues. V was pared by 2 bases and J by 4 bases, with 5 bases of the junction left unmatched. CDR3 loop: CASSFGTGVSYGYTF. The CDR3 DNA is TGTGCCAGCAGCTTTGGGACAGGGGTTTCCTATGGCTACACCTTC.

The rearrangement joins TRBV5-6 to TRBJ2-3; D remains ambiguous. V lost 0 bases and J lost 8, with 10 bases in between. This CDR3 region has 13 residues. Germline V gene data show CDR1 as SGHDT and CDR2 as YYEEEE. The CDR3 nucleotides are TGTGCCAGCAGCTTGGCTGGGGATGGTACGCAGTATTTT. This gives the protein CASSLAGDGTQYF.

This clone was seen only once. The chain carries TRBV30 and TRBJ1-2, with 10 bases identical to TRBD1. The germline V gene has CDR1 GTSNPN and CDR2 SVGIG (reference sequence). J lost 1 base, V lost 1 base, and 3 bases had no gene match. This CDR3 is built from 15 residues. The CDR3 sequence is CAWSGQGAGNYGYTF. The CDR3 DNA reads TGTGCCTGGAGTGGACAGGGGGCTGGTAACTATGGCTACACCTTC. Drawing the rest from reference TRBV30 and TRBJ1-2, the complete variable domain is SQTIHQWPATLVQPVGSPLSLECTVEGTSNPNLYWYRQAAGRGLQLLFYSVGIGQISSEVPQNLSASRPQDRQFILSSKKLLLSDSGFYLCAWSGQGAGNYGYTFGSGTRLTVV.

This rearrangement joins TRBV10-3 to TRBJ1-2, with TRBD1 matching over 9 bases. Germline V gives CDR1 ENHRY, CDR2 SYGVKD. This CDR3 spans 16 amino acids. The J segment lost 5 bases and the V segment lost 2 bases, leaving 9 bases of the junction unmatched. CDR3 bases: TGTGCCATCAGTGAGATTACGACAGGGGGACAGTATGGCTACACCTTC. As protein: CAISEITTGGQYGYTF.

This chain uses TRBV5-6 with TRBJ2-7; D may be TRBD1 or TRBD2 (5 bases each). Germline V gene data show CDR1 as SGHDT and CDR2 as YYEEEE. V lost 4 bases, J lost 2 bases, and 16 bases lay in between. The CDR3 has 15 residues. CDR3 DNA sequence: TGTGCCAGCAGCCCCCGGGGCGCAGGTCCCTACGAGCAGTACTTC. Residues: CASSPRGAGPYEQYF.

The V call is TRBV15, the J call TRBJ2-5; D is ambiguous. The CDR3 consists of 15 residues. V lost 1 base to trimming and J lost 0 bases, with 9 bases between them. Germline V lookup: CDR1 LNHNV, CDR2 YYDKDF (reference sequence). CDR3 residues: CATSRGSPYQETQYF. The CDR3 DNA reads as TGTGCCACCAGCAGAGGGTCCCCGTACCAAGAGACCCAGTACTTC.

This chain joins TRBV12-3 or TRBV12-4 and TRBJ2-7, with TRBD1 identical over 8 bases. Trimming took 4 bases from V and 6 from J; bases not matched to a gene: 2. This CDR3 is built from 12 residues. The CDR3 spells CASSSGTGEQYF. The DNA for the CDR3 is TGTGCCAGCAGTTCTGGGACAGGCGAGCAGTACTTC.

This chain joins TRBV30 and TRBJ1-2, with TRBD1 matching 8 bases. CDR3 size: 14 residues. V shed 8 bases and J 3 bases; nucleotides not matched to a gene: 11. Germline V gene sequence: CDR1 GTSNPN, CDR2 SVGIG (reference sequence). Here the CDR3 reads CAGGRRGRYYGYTF. The CDR3 DNA sequence: TGTGCCGGGGGTCGCAGGGGGCGCTACTATGGCTACACCTTC.

The V call is TRBV7-2, the J call TRBJ1-5; unclear D gene. The ends were cut back, 0 bases at V and 4 bases at J, with 7 bases in the middle. The CDR3 totals 14 residues. From germline, CDR1 is SGHTA and CDR2 FQGNSA. The CDR3 sequence is CASSLAGRNQPQHF. DNA for the CDR3: TGTGCCAGCAGCTTAGCCGGCAGAAATCAGCCCCAGCATTTT.

The chain uses TRBV5-4 and TRBJ1-1; no firm D call. The ends were cut back, 0 bases at V and 1 base at J, with 7 bases in the middle. Germline V gene lookup returns CDR1 SGHNT and CDR2 YYREEE (reference sequence). The CDR3 contains 14 residues. In DNA form, the CDR3 reads TGTGCCAGCAGCTTGGACAGTAGGAACACTGAAGCTTTCTTT. Residues: CASSLDSRNTEAFF.

The CDR3, as DNA: TGCGCCAGCAGCCCCACTGGAACCGAAAATCTTTATAATTCACCCCTCCACTTT. Translation: CASSPTGTENLYNSPLHF. This chain connects TRBV5-1 to TRBJ1-6; D gene unclear. The CDR3 has 18 residues. Trimming left V 4 bases short and J 4 bases short, with 21 bases between. Germline loops: CDR1 SGHRS, CDR2 YFSETQ.

The chain carries TRBV11-2 and TRBJ1-1; D remains ambiguous. There are 14 residues in the CDR3. Trimming pared 5 bases from V and 0 bases from J, leaving 10 bases between. Germline assignment: CDR1 SGHAT and CDR2 FQNNGV. The CDR3 spells CASSRREMNTEAFF. In DNA, the CDR3 is TGTGCCAGCAGCCGAAGAGAGATGAACACTGAAGCTTTCTTT. The complete variable domain, with remaining parts taken from reference TRBV11-2 and TRBJ1-1, reads EAGVAQSPRYKIIEKRQSVAFWCNPISGHATLYWYQQILGQGPKLLIQFQNNGVVDDSQLPKDRFSAERLKGVDSTLKIQPAKLEDSAVYLCASSRREMNTEAFFGQGTRLTVV.

This clone has just a few counts. The rearrangement uses TRBV5-5 and TRBJ2-7; a possible D gene is TRBD1 (6 bases). In germline, CDR1 is SGHKS, CDR2 YYEKEE (reference sequence). V was cut by 3 bases and J by 3 bases, with 13 bases left in between. The CDR3 extends over 14 amino acids. CDR3 bases: TGTGCCAGCAGCTCCACCGGGACAAACTACGAGCAGTACTTC. It specifies CASSSTGTNYEQYF.

The chain couples TRBV2 to TRBJ1-3, with 9 bases matching TRBD1. CDR1 and CDR2 from the germline V gene are SNHLY and FYNNEI. Losses at the gene ends were 10 bases for V and 5 bases for J; bases not matched to a gene: 6. The CDR3 consists of 13 residues. CDR3 sequence reads: CAKRDRERNTIYF. Here the CDR3 DNA reads TGTGCCAAGAGGGACAGGGAGAGAAACACCATATATTTT.

The chain combines TRBV5-4 with TRBJ1-1, with D possibly matching TRBD1 (5 bases). V lost 1 base to trimming and J lost 0 bases, with 7 bases between them. CDR1 and CDR2 from the germline V gene are SGHNT and YYREEE (reference sequence). The CDR3 sequence is 14 residues long. This chain's CDR3 is CASSLMGVNTEAFF. The CDR3 DNA is TGTGCCAGCAGCTTGATGGGGGTGAACACTGAAGCTTTCTTT.